Described below is a single T cell receptor beta chain sequence and its context. What it binds is unknown. Reprocessing the 5' RACE reads, TCRdb reports a single entry for every CDR3 protein and omits DNA. Its table lists 110,000 to 150,000 distinct CDR3 sequences. The sample originates from a study of monozygotic twins with inflammatory bowel disease. Overall study findings and caveats: IBD patients carried less diverse TCRbeta repertoires (inverse Simpson) than healthy co-twins.

The CDR3 contains 16 residues. The V gene's germline CDR1 is SGHTA and CDR2 FQGNSA. Sequencing was carried out using blood. The source of this sequence is a human donor with ulcerative colitis or Crohn's disease, or a healthy co-twin of an affected twin (not recorded which). The chain uses TRBV7-2 and TRBJ1-5; TCRdb proposes TRBD1, but this gene call is untestable without DNA. The CDR3 is CASSLGGMGVGQPQHF.